The T cell receptor beta chain described here comes from a study of PD-L1 blockade in urothelial cancer. Study background: From 0 to 3 prior chemotherapy regimens had been given to the patients.

Germline V gene sequence: CDR1 MDHEN, CDR2 SYDVKM. Trimming pared 3 bases from V and 1 base from J, leaving 21 bases between. This CDR3 has 18 amino acids. Study findings and constraints: In blood at 3 weeks, tumor-associated clones expanded more among patients with durable benefit.

Time point: pretreatment peripheral blood. Generated by immunoSEQ multiplex PCR, the TCRdb table keeps only in-frame clones and is missing some. The sample holds approximately 90,000 clones, roughly 90% seen once. About this clone itself: What it binds is unknown.

J is TRBJ1-2 and V is TRBV28; perhaps TRBD1 as D (5 bases). The origin of this receptor is a man in his sixties with urothelial cancer. Sequencing used PBMCs, obtained around atezolizumab (anti-PD-L1) treatment. The CDR3 region is CASSFGGATSLFNYGYTF. DNA of the CDR3: TGTGCCAGCAGTTTTGGAGGGGCCACTTCCCTCTTTAACTATGGCTACACCTTC.